The text below deals with one TCR beta chain. The target antigen is unknown. Germline loops: CDR1 MNHEY, CDR2 SMNVEV (reference sequence). Trimming took off 5 bases at V and 3 bases at J, with 15 bases between the two ends. The CDR3 contains 15 residues. CD8 cells regarded as naive lacked CD45RO, were positively chosen for CCR7, and omitted terminally differentiated effector memory CD45RA+ cells. This record comes from a study of shared clonotypes between healthy human individuals. Here immunoSEQ multiplex PCR was the method, and the copy in TCRdb shows in-frame clones only, minus some. This table has 630,000 or so clones, 98% appearing once. Study-wide results and caveats: In four donors, around 5.5% of naive CD4 clonotypes appeared in common.

V usage is TRBV27 and J usage is TRBJ2-3; a possible D gene is TRBD2 (5 bases). The sequenced sample consisted of naive CD8+ T cells sorted from blood. The receptor comes from a man aged 25-45 years in good health. In nucleotides, the CDR3 is TGTGCCAGCAGTCATACTAGGTCGAGGACAGATACGCAGTATTTT. Its protein product is CASSHTRSRTDTQYF.